Below, 30 T cell receptor beta chains from the same sample are listed, as sequenced in a study of blood T cells in healthy people across ages. A second PCR of 7 to 11 cycles used a sample-barcoded 5' primer and a J-beta primer mix. TCRdb reprocessed the 5' RACE reads with MiXCR, giving one entry per CDR3 protein. The table has around 650,000 distinct CDR3 sequences, 40% to 45% seen once; the top ten hold about 30%. The sample comprised blood. These receptors came from an elderly man in good health.

This clonotype turned up a few times. CDR3 region: CASSSSGSRTDTQYF. The CDR3 bases are TGTGCCAGCAGTAGTAGCGGGAGTCGCACAGATACGCAGTATTTT. The chain joins TRBV12-3 or TRBV12-4 to TRBJ2-3, with 9 bases fitting TRBD2. The trim removed 5 bases at V and 1 base at J, leaving 4 bases unmatched. The CDR3 totals 15 residues.

This clonotype was observed once. Since a much larger clone is just one base distant, this may be a read error. V gene TRBV6-2 or TRBV6-3 combines with J gene TRBJ2-5; 7 bases are shared with TRBD2. Trimming took 2 bases from V and 2 from J; bases not matched to a gene: 5. The germline CDR1 and CDR2 sequences are MNHEY and SVGEGT. The CDR3 sequence is 15 residues long. This chain's CDR3 is CASSYSLAVQETQYF. CDR3 in DNA: TGTGCCAGCAGTTACAGTCTAGCGGTTCAAGAGACCCAGTACTTC.

The CDR3 DNA reads as TGTGCCAGCAGCTTAGACCCTTTAGGGGCGGGGGCTTACAATGAGCAGTACTTC. The encoded protein is CASSLDPLGAGAYNEQYF. The rearrangement joins TRBV7-8 to TRBJ2-1; D perhaps matches TRBD2 (7 bases). The better agreement between TRBJ2-7 and the DNA end casts doubt on the J call. The CDR3 runs to 18 residues. The germline gives CDR1 SGHVS, CDR2 FQNEAQ.

This clonotype was seen ten or more times. V usage is TRBV3-1 and J usage is TRBJ2-7; D tentatively fits TRBD1 or TRBD2 (5 bases each). The CDR3 consists of 16 residues. Germline values: CDR1 LGHDT, CDR2 YNNKEL (reference sequence). Trimming stripped 5 bases from V and 2 bases from J, with 19 bases between. The CDR3 coding sequence is TGTGCCAGCAGCGCCCGTCAGGGTCAGGGAGCCTACGAGCAGTACTTC. Protein product: CASSARQGQGAYEQYF.

V gene TRBV30 combines with J gene TRBJ2-3; possibly TRBD1 or TRBD2 for D (5 bases each). Trimming cost V 2 bases and J 2 bases, with 11 bases left between them. Germline CDR1 GTSNPN, CDR2 SVGIG (reference sequence). This CDR3 has 14 residues. The CDR3: CAWSLKGTTDTQYF. CDR3 DNA sequence: TGTGCCTGGAGTTTGAAGGGGACCACAGATACGCAGTATTTT.

This clonotype was detected a few times. CDR3 loop: CASSSSGPGSTDTQYF. The CDR3 DNA follows: TGTGCCAGCAGCTCCAGCGGCCCTGGTAGCACAGATACGCAGTATTTT. J is TRBJ2-3 and V is TRBV7-2; maybe TRBD2 (5 bases). The CDR3 is 16 amino acids. Germline values: CDR1 SGHTA, CDR2 FQGNSA. V was clipped by 4 bases and J by 0 bases, with 14 bases between them.

This clonotype was seen a handful of times. The chain employs TRBV6-4 and TRBJ1-1; TRBD1 is a possible D gene (6 bases). V lost 10 bases and J lost 1, with 19 bases in between. CDR1 and CDR2 (germline): MRHNA, SNTAGT. The CDR3 has 15 residues. The CDR3 DNA follows: TGTGCCAACTCTCGCGAATACAGGGAGAACACTGAAGCTTTCTTT. Translating gives CANSREYRENTEAFF.

This clonotype was found many times. This chain connects TRBV5-5 to TRBJ2-2, with D uncertain. The CDR3 has 13 residues. V was trimmed by 3 bases and J by 7 bases, leaving 10 bases between them. CDR1 and CDR2 from the germline V gene are SGHKS and YYEKEE (reference sequence). The CDR3 sequence is CASSSDGLGELFF. In DNA form, the CDR3 reads TGTGCCAGCAGCTCCGATGGGCTCGGGGAGCTGTTTTTT.

This clonotype was recorded many times. The genes are TRBV28 and TRBJ2-7; 8 bases are shared with TRBD2. This CDR3 has 18 residues. Germline loops: CDR1 MDHEN, CDR2 SYDVKM. With V trimmed by 3 bases and J by 6 bases, 19 bases remained unmatched. As DNA, the CDR3 is TGTGCCAGCAGTTTTTCAGGGATGAGCGGGGGTTCCTCCGGCGAGCAGTACTTC. This encodes CASSFSGMSGGSSGEQYF. The full variable domain, with the rest looked up from reference TRBV28 and TRBJ2-7, is DVKVTQSSRYLVKRTGEKVFLECVQDMDHENMFWYRQDPGLGLRLIYFSYDVKMKEKGDIPEGYSVSREKKERFSLILESASTNQTSMYLCASSFSGMSGGSSGEQYFGPGTRLTVT.

This clonotype was seen more than once but under ten times. The V gene is TRBV6-6, the J gene TRBJ2-1; D is perhaps TRBD1 or TRBD2 (6 bases each). The J call could be wrong; TRBJ2-7 is a better fit for the DNA end. The V gene's germline CDR1 is MNHNY and CDR2 SVGAGI (reference sequence). This CDR3 has 14 residues. This CDR3 is CASILGGSYNEQYF. The CDR3 coding sequence is TGTGCCAGCATCCTCGGGGGCTCCTACAATGAGCAGTACTTC.

The chain employs TRBV12-3 or TRBV12-4 and TRBJ2-7; 11 nucleotides match TRBD2. CDR3 length: 16 amino acids. J lost 2 bases, V lost 5 bases, and 8 bases had no gene match. The CDR3 protein is CASSHSPTSGAYEQYF. CDR3 sequence (DNA): TGTGCCAGCAGTCATTCCCCGACTAGCGGGGCCTACGAGCAGTACTTC.

The J gene is TRBJ2-1, the V gene TRBV19, with D perhaps TRBD1 or TRBD2 (5 bases each). The V end lost 9 bases, the J end lost 8 bases, and 11 bases lay between the germline ends. The CDR3 is 11 amino acids. The germline CDR1 and CDR2 sequences are LNHDA and SQIVND (reference sequence). This CDR3 reads CASGTGDEQFF. CDR3 DNA: TGTGCCAGCGGGACCGGCGATGAGCAGTTCTTC.

This clonotype has more than one count but fewer than ten. V is TRBV24-1 and J is TRBJ1-2; D gene unclear. Germline V lookup: CDR1 KGHDR, CDR2 SFDVKD. This CDR3 comprises 14 residues. Trimming took off 4 bases at V and 6 bases at J, with 14 bases between the two ends. The CDR3 DNA reads as TGTGCCACCAGTGACAACCGAGAGACAAATGGCTACACCTTC. Protein sequence: CATSDNRETNGYTF.

This clonotype was counted between two and nine times. The gene calls are TRBV20-1 and TRBJ1-2; D uncertain. V was cut by 6 bases and J by 8 bases, with 16 bases left in between. The CDR3 contains 12 residues. The germline V gene encodes CDR1 DFQATT and CDR2 SNEGSKA (reference sequence). CDR3 nucleotides: TGCAGTGCAAGGGTCAGTCGTTCGGGCTACACCTTC. It translates to CSARVSRSGYTF.

V gene TRBV2 combines with J gene TRBJ2-4; D gene uncertain. The J call may not be correct, given that the DNA end is closer to TRBJ2-5. The CDR3 runs to 16 residues. Germline loops: CDR1 SNHLY, CDR2 FYNNEI. The CDR3 DNA reads as TGTGCCAGCAGTGAATTCCTGTCAGGTTCCCAAGAGACCCAGTACTTC. Its protein is CASSEFLSGSQETQYF.

This clonotype was seen more than once but under ten times. This sequence joins TRBV7-6 and TRBJ2-7; unclear D gene. V shed 4 bases and J shed 5 bases, with 12 bases lying between them. The CDR3 has 13 residues. Per germline, CDR1 SGHVS and CDR2 FNYEAQ. The CDR3 loop is CASSSFRRHEQYF. The DNA of the CDR3 is TGTGCCAGCAGCTCCTTTAGGCGACACGAGCAGTACTTC.

The J gene is TRBJ2-2, the V gene TRBV7-3; the D is unclear. Germline-derived CDR1 and CDR2 are SGHTA and FQGTGA. CDR3 length: 14 residues. V was clipped by 7 bases and J by 5 bases, with 14 bases between them. CDR3 protein: CASTSRPQTGELFF. In DNA form, the CDR3 reads TGTGCCAGCACCTCTCGCCCCCAAACCGGGGAGCTGTTTTTT.

Many counts were recorded for this clonotype. J is TRBJ1-5 and V is TRBV6-1; possibly TRBD1 for D (6 bases). Germline CDR1 is MNHNS and CDR2 is SASEGT. This CDR3 is built from 13 residues. Trimming cost V 0 bases and J 6 bases, with 6 bases left between them. Written as DNA, the CDR3 is TGTGCCAGCAGTGAAGCGACAGGTCAGCCCCAGCATTTT. Its protein is CASSEATGQPQHF.

The chain recombines TRBV5-1 with TRBJ2-1; 9 bases are shared with TRBD2. CDR1 is SGHRS and CDR2 is YFSETQ in the germline V gene. This CDR3 contains 15 residues. With V trimmed by 0 bases and J by 9 bases, 7 bases remained unmatched. CDR3 coding DNA: TGCGCCAGCAGCTTGGGGGGGACTAGCAGCCCTGAGCAGTTCTTC. Translating gives CASSLGGTSSPEQFF.

This clonotype was observed once. The chain joins TRBV7-9 to TRBJ2-5; D possibly corresponds to TRBD2 (5 bases). V was clipped by 5 bases and J by 11 bases, with 21 bases between them. The CDR3 covers 14 residues. Germline CDR1 SEHNR, CDR2 FQNEAQ (reference sequence). This chain's CDR3 is CASSPSFIYNEQYF. DNA of the CDR3: TGTGCCAGCAGCCCTAGCTTTATTTACAATGAGCAGTACTTC.

Of note for this clonotype: A much larger clone is a single base away; this may be a read error. The gene calls are TRBV28 and TRBJ2-7; maybe TRBD2 (5 bases). This CDR3 comprises 13 residues. V lost 5 bases to trimming and J lost 3 bases, with 11 bases between them. Germline V lookup: CDR1 MDHEN, CDR2 SYDVKM. CDR3 residues: CASSAGIHYEQYF. Here the CDR3 DNA reads TGTGCCAGCAGTGCGGGCATTCACTACGAGCAGTACTTC. The complete variable domain, with remaining parts taken from reference TRBV28 and TRBJ2-7, reads DVKVTQSSRYLVKRTGEKVFLECVQDMDHENMFWYRQDPGLGLRLIYFSYDVKMKEKGDIPEGYSVSREKKERFSLILESASTNQTSMYLCASSAGIHYEQYFGPGTRLTVT.

The chain recombines TRBV29-1 with TRBJ2-2; D is possibly TRBD2 (7 bases). This CDR3 contains 14 residues. V was pared by 3 bases and J by 6 bases, with 14 bases between. Germline assignment: CDR1 SQVTM and CDR2 ANQGSEA. CDR3: CSVEGGLAAGELFF. For the CDR3, the DNA is TGCAGCGTTGAGGGGGGGCTAGCAGCCGGGGAGCTGTTTTTT.

V gene TRBV7-3 combines with J gene TRBJ2-3; a weak D match, TRBD2 (5 bases). The CDR3 is made up of 16 amino acids. Germline V gives CDR1 SGHTA, CDR2 FQGTGA. Between the trimmed V and J ends, which lost 5 bases and 1 base, there was a span of 16 bases. CDR3 sequence reads: CASSERIARGTDTQYF. CDR3 DNA: TGTGCCAGCAGCGAGAGGATAGCGAGGGGCACAGATACGCAGTATTTT.

The table lists this clonotype with many counts. V and J are TRBV29-1 and TRBJ2-1; D possibly matches TRBD1 or TRBD2 (5 bases each). This CDR3 has 13 residues. Deletions cut 4 bases from V and 7 bases from J, with 14 bases between. From germline, CDR1 is SQVTM and CDR2 ANQGSEA. The DNA for the CDR3 is TGCAGCGTTGGTGGGGGTATCGGGAATGAGCAGTTCTTC. Translated, it gives CSVGGGIGNEQFF.

This clonotype appeared many times. This chain connects TRBV7-2 to TRBJ2-3, with 8 bases lining up with TRBD2. V lost 2 bases and J lost 14; bases outside the gene matches: 6. The CDR3 loop spans 12 amino acids. CDR1 and CDR2 from the germline V gene are SGHTA and FQGNSA. Here the CDR3 reads CASSLRGREGYF. The CDR3 DNA is TGTGCCAGCAGCTTACGGGGCCGGGAGGGGTATTTT.

This clonotype was seen at least ten times. This CDR3 reads CASSFGRADGYTF. The CDR3 DNA is TGTGCCAGCAGTTTTGGAAGGGCTGACGGCTACACCTTC. The J gene is TRBJ1-2, the V gene TRBV27; no firm D call. The CDR3 totals 13 residues. Germline V gene sequence: CDR1 MNHEY, CDR2 SMNVEV (reference sequence). The V end lost 3 bases, the J end lost 8 bases, and 13 bases lay between the germline ends.

This clonotype was seen a few times. The gene calls are TRBV6-1 and TRBJ2-7; TRBD1 aligns across 8 bases. The germline CDR1 and CDR2 sequences are MNHNS and SASEGT. The CDR3 totals 13 residues. J was trimmed by 5 bases and V by 7 bases; bases with no gene match: 7. In DNA form, the CDR3 reads TGTGCCAGCACCGACAGGGGAACCCACGAGCAGTACTTC. Translation: CASTDRGTHEQYF.

The chain recombines TRBV20-1 with TRBJ2-5, with D possibly TRBD2 on 6 matching bases. The CDR3 covers 15 residues. Germline V gene lookup returns CDR1 DFQATT and CDR2 SNEGSKA (reference sequence). The germline V and J ends were trimmed by 0 bases and 1 base, with 12 bases remaining between them. The chain's CDR3 is CSARDMREVQETQYF. The CDR3, as DNA: TGCAGTGCTAGAGATATGAGGGAGGTCCAAGAGACCCAGTACTTC.

CDR3 sequence: CASSLWGAGGRNEQFF. The DNA for the CDR3 is TGTGCCAGCAGTTTATGGGGAGCGGGGGGGCGCAATGAGCAGTTCTTC. V is TRBV27 and J is TRBJ2-1, with TRBD2 identical over 10 bases. Germline V CDR1 and CDR2: MNHEY, SMNVEV (reference sequence). This CDR3 spans 16 amino acids. J was trimmed by 6 bases and V by 1 base; bases with no gene match: 6.

This chain uses TRBV25-1 with TRBJ1-6; TRBD1 matches at 8 bases. From germline, CDR1 is MGHDK and CDR2 SYGVNS. V was clipped by 8 bases and J by 10 bases; unmatched bases: 10. The CDR3 is 14 amino acids. Here the CDR3 DNA reads TGTGCCAGCGGAAGCCAGGGGGCGCGGTCACCCCTCCACTTT. It yields the protein CASGSQGARSPLHF.